This T cell receptor beta chain originates from a study of cytomegalovirus exposure and HLA in healthy donors. Study-wide results and caveats: Specific recognition of CMV antigens was confirmed in vitro for a few chains (all CMV-associated).

This CDR3 is 14 amino acids long. The trim removed 3 bases at V and 3 bases at J, leaving 4 bases unmatched. The germline CDR1 and CDR2 sequences are SGHDT and YYEEEE. 13 Jbeta primers and 60 Vbeta primers were used for the PCR. Clones were read by immunoSEQ multiplex PCR, and TCRdb kept only the in-frame ones, dropping some. The table shows approximately 140,000 clones, with around 76% occurring only once. Comment on this clone: Its antigen is unknown.

Source material: PBMCs. The TCR comes from a man aged 18 to 29 in good health and CMV-seronegative. The chain recombines TRBV5-6 with TRBJ2-7; 9 nucleotides agree with TRBD1. The CDR3 DNA reads as TGTGCCAGCAGCTCGACGGGACAGGGCTACGAGCAGTACTTC. It encodes CASSSTGQGYEQYF.